This T cell receptor (beta chain) is from a study of technical replicates of blood from a few donors. Here immunoSEQ multiplex PCR was the method, and the copy in TCRdb shows in-frame clones only, minus some. The repertoire includes some 87,000 clones, 95% to 98% of them detected once, and about 0.34% sits in the top ten. The germline V gene has CDR1 SGHRS and CDR2 YFSETQ. The CDR3 covers 14 residues. Trimming at V came to 0 bases and at J to 11 bases, leaving 7 bases not matched to a gene. The chain recombines TRBV5-1 with TRBJ1-4, with 7 bases lining up with TRBD1. The sequenced material came from T cells isolated from PBMCs. The TCR comes from a human donor in good health. The CDR3: CASSLERAGGKLFF. The CDR3 nucleotides read TGCGCCAGCAGCTTGGAAAGGGCAGGGGGTAAACTGTTTTTT.